Below, 17 T cell receptor beta chains from the same sample are listed, as sequenced in a study of blood T cells in healthy people across ages (dated by TCRdb to the mid-2010s). Library construction relied on 5' RACE. Sequencer: Illumina HiSeq 2500. The second PCR ran for about 6 to 12 cycles and used a J-beta primer mix along with a sample-barcoded 5' primer. Starting from the raw public reads, TCRdb applied fastp trimming at Q25, assembled clones with MiXCR and retained in-frame beta chains. A single entry per CDR3 protein holds the most common genes and DNA from its merged rows. For this sample there are around 800,000 distinct CDR3 sequences; under 30% appear just once. About 2.9% of the sample rests with the top ten. The same specimen was also included in a second study, on T cells of mothers and their children.

The sequenced sample consisted of blood. These receptors all stem from a boy aged 5 to 17 in good health.

The rearrangement joins TRBV24-1 to TRBJ1-2; D ambiguous. Germline lookup yields CDR1 KGHDR and CDR2 SFDVKD. V dropped 4 bases and J dropped 0 bases, with 8 bases sitting between them. CDR3 size: 14 residues. The CDR3 DNA reads TGTGCCACCAGTGACTCCAGGACTAACTATGGCTACACCTTC. Amino acids: CATSDSRTNYGYTF.

The chain is built from TRBV9 and TRBJ2-2; weak D call: TRBD2 (7 bases). The length of the CDR3 is 16 residues. Trimming pared 4 bases from V and 1 base from J, leaving 14 bases between. The germline V gene has CDR1 SGDLS and CDR2 YYNGEE. The CDR3: CASSKGGVMNTGELFF. The DNA for the CDR3 is TGTGCCAGCAGCAAAGGGGGGGTTATGAACACCGGGGAGCTGTTTTTT.

This clonotype was counted only a few times. V gene TRBV3-1 combines with J gene TRBJ1-4; D is ambiguous. This CDR3 region has 14 residues. Trimming stripped 4 bases from V and 7 bases from J, with 13 bases between. Looked up from germline, CDR1 is LGHDT and CDR2 is YNNKEL (reference sequence). The CDR3 DNA follows: TGTGCCAGCAGCCTTCGGACGGATAGTGAAAAACTGTTTTTT. It codes for CASSLRTDSEKLFF.

This clonotype has a handful of counts. The J gene is TRBJ1-2, the V gene TRBV15, with 9 bases that match TRBD1. The CDR3 is 14 amino acids. In germline, CDR1 is LNHNV, CDR2 YYDKDF (reference sequence). The V gene end was trimmed by 0 bases and the J gene end by 5 bases; junction bases not matched to a gene: 1. CDR3 in amino acids: CATSRDGQGYGYTF. The CDR3 coding sequence is TGTGCCACCAGCAGAGATGGACAGGGGTATGGCTACACCTTC.

J is TRBJ2-5 and V is TRBV29-1; 7 bases agree with TRBD1. The trim removed 7 bases at V and 2 bases at J, leaving 4 bases unmatched. The V gene's germline CDR1 is SQVTM and CDR2 ANQGSEA. The CDR3 is made up of 12 amino acids. The CDR3 nucleotides are TGCAGCGCCGCGACAGGGCAAGAGACCCAGTACTTC. Encoded protein: CSAATGQETQYF.

This clonotype was counted between two and nine times. V is TRBV4-1 and J is TRBJ2-5; TRBD1 is a possible D gene (7 bases). The CDR3 is 16 residues long. Deletions cut 1 base from V and 5 bases from J, with 17 bases between. Germline V gives CDR1 MGHRA, CDR2 YSYEKL. The CDR3 DNA reads as TGCGCCAGCAGCCAAGCCCTCAGGGGGGCAGGGGAGACCCAGTACTTC. As protein: CASSQALRGAGETQYF.

The V call is TRBV7-2, the J call TRBJ1-5; D gene unclear. Germline V gene sequence: CDR1 SGHTA, CDR2 FQGNSA. The V end was cut by 5 bases, the J end by 5 bases, with 10 bases between. This CDR3 has 13 amino acids. CDR3 in DNA: TGTGCCAGCAGCCCACGATTATATCAGCCCCAGCATTTT. As protein: CASSPRLYQPQHF.

There are a few counts of this clonotype. The chain uses TRBV12-3 or TRBV12-4 and TRBJ1-1; no clear D gene. The V end lost 7 bases, the J end lost 4 bases, and 13 bases lay between the germline ends. The CDR3 runs 13 residues. CDR3 sequence (DNA): TGTGCCAGCACCTTCGGGGTCGGCACTGAAGCTTTCTTT. It encodes CASTFGVGTEAFF.

This clonotype has more than one count but fewer than ten. This chain links TRBV9 with TRBJ2-5; D gene uncertain. The CDR3 spans 12 residues. Trimming shortened V by 3 bases and J by 5 bases, and 8 bases separated the two germline ends. Germline V gene lookup returns CDR1 SGDLS and CDR2 YYNGEE. The CDR3 DNA is TGTGCCAGCAGCGCCCTAGACGAGACCCAGTACTTC. Protein product: CASSALDETQYF.

This clonotype was picked up a small number of times. The chain recombines TRBV4-1 with TRBJ2-7; 9 bases agree with TRBD2. V lost 1 base and J lost 4; bases outside the gene matches: 5. Per germline, CDR1 MGHRA and CDR2 YSYEKL. This CDR3 region has 15 residues. The CDR3 sequence is CASSQGGLAGYEQYF. The CDR3 DNA sequence: TGCGCCAGCAGCCAAGGGGGCCTAGCGGGGTACGAGCAGTACTTC.

This clonotype has only a few counts. The chain recombines TRBV20-1 with TRBJ2-5; perhaps TRBD2 as D (5 bases). The germline V and J ends were trimmed by 6 bases and 5 bases, with 13 bases remaining between them. CDR1 is DFQATT and CDR2 is SNEGSKA in the germline V gene (reference sequence). The CDR3 is 12 residues long. The CDR3 reads CSATPGGETQYF. As DNA, the CDR3 is TGCAGTGCAACCCCCGGCGGGGAGACCCAGTACTTC.

The chain joins TRBV14 to TRBJ2-7; 8 nucleotides agree with TRBD1. The CDR3 totals 16 residues. V shed 0 bases and J 4 bases; nucleotides not matched to a gene: 8. Germline V lookup: CDR1 SGHDN, CDR2 FVKESK. CDR3 loop: CASSQDHLTGEYEQYF. DNA of the CDR3: TGTGCCAGCAGCCAAGATCACCTGACAGGGGAGTACGAGCAGTACTTC.

The rearrangement links TRBV7-8 to TRBJ2-5, with D maybe TRBD2 (6 bases). The CDR3 sequence is 17 residues long. Looked up from germline, CDR1 is SGHVS and CDR2 is FQNEAQ. V was trimmed by 5 bases and J by 5 bases, leaving 24 bases between them. CDR3 sequence (DNA): TGTGCCAGCAGCCGTAGGGGACTCATAACGGCGCGGGAGACCCAGTACTTC. As protein: CASSRRGLITARETQYF.

The CDR3 DNA follows: TGCGCCAGCAGCTCGGAGGAGGAACGCTATGGCTACACCTTC. Protein product: CASSSEEERYGYTF. The chain uses TRBV5-1 and TRBJ1-2; D is ambiguous. Germline V lookup: CDR1 SGHRS, CDR2 YFSETQ. The germline V and J ends were trimmed by 3 bases and 4 bases, with 13 bases remaining between them. This CDR3 has 14 amino acids.

This clonotype turned up a few times. This chain connects TRBV3-1 to TRBJ2-5; weak D call: TRBD2 (6 bases). CDR3 length: 14 amino acids. Trimming shortened V by 4 bases and J by 4 bases, and 13 bases separated the two germline ends. Germline values: CDR1 LGHDT, CDR2 YNNKEL (reference sequence). The CDR3 sequence is CASSPGPRGETQYF. CDR3 DNA: TGTGCCAGCAGCCCTGGACCGCGGGGAGAGACCCAGTACTTC.

This clonotype has just a few counts. V usage is TRBV7-3 and J usage is TRBJ1-1, with D unclear. The germline V and J ends were trimmed by 4 bases and 2 bases, with 11 bases remaining between them. The germline CDR1 and CDR2 sequences are SGHTA and FQGTGA. This CDR3 has 14 residues. The CDR3 sequence: CASSSSPGNTEAFF. DNA for the CDR3: TGTGCCAGCAGCTCGTCCCCGGGCAACACTGAAGCTTTCTTT.

The V and J genes are TRBV20-1 and TRBJ1-4; D possibly corresponds to TRBD1 (6 bases). With 0 bases removed from V and 0 bases from J, the gap between germline ends came to 11 bases. CDR1 and CDR2 from the germline V gene are DFQATT and SNEGSKA (reference sequence). This CDR3 is built from 16 residues. CDR3 nucleotides: TGCAGTGCTAGAGATGACAGGTCTGCAACTAATGAAAAACTGTTTTTT. Protein product: CSARDDRSATNEKLFF.